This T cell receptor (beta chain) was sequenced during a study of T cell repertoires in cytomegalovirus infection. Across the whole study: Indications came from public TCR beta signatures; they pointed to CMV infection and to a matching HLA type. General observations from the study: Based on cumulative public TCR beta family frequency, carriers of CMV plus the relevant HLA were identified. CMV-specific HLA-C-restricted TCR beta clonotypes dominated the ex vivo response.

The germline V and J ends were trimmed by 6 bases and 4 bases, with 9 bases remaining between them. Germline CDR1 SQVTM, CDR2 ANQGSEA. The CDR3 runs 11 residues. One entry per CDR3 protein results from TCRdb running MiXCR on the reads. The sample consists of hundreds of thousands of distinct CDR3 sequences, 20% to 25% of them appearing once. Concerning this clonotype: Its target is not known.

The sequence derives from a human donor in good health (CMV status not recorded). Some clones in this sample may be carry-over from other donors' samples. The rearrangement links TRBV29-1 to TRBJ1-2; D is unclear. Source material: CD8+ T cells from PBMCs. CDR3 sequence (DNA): TGCAGCGTAGGGAGTACCTATGGCTACACCTTC. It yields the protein CSVGSTYGYTF.